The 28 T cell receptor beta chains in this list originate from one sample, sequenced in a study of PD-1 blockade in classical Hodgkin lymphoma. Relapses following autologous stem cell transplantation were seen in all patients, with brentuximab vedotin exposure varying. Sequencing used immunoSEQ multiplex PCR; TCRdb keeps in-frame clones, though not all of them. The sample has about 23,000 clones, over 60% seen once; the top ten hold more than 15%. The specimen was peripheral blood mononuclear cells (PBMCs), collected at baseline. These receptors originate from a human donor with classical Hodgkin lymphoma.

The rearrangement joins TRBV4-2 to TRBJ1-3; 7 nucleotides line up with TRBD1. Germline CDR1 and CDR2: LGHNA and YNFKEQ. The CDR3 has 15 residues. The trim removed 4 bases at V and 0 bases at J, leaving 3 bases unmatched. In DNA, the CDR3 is TGTGCCAGCAGCCGGGGGACAGACTCTGGAAACACCATATATTTT. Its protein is CASSRGTDSGNTIYF.

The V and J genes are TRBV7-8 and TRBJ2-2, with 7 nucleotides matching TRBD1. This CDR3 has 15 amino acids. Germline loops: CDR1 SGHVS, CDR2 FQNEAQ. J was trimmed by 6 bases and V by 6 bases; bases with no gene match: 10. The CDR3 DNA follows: TGTGCCAGCAGTAATTACAGGGGAAACCCCGGGGAGCTGTTTTTT. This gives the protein CASSNYRGNPGELFF.

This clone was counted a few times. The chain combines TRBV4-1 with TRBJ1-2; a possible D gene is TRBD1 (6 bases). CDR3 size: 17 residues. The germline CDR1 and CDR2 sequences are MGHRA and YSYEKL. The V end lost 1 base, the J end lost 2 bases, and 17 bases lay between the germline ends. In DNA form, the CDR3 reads TGCGCCAGCAGCCAAGGATACCCCGCAGGGGCCAACTATGGCTACACCTTC. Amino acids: CASSQGYPAGANYGYTF.

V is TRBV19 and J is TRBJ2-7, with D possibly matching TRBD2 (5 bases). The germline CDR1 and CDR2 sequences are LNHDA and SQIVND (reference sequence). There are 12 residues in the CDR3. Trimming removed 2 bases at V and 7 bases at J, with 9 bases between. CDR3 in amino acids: CASSILAGEQYF. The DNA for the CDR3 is TGTGCCAGTAGTATACTAGCAGGAGAGCAGTACTTC.

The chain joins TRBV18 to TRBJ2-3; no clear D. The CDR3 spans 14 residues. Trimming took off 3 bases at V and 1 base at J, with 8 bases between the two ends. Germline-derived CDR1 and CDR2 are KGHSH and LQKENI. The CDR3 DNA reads TGTGCCAGCTCACCTCGGGTCGGCACAGATACGCAGTATTTT. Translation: CASSPRVGTDTQYF.

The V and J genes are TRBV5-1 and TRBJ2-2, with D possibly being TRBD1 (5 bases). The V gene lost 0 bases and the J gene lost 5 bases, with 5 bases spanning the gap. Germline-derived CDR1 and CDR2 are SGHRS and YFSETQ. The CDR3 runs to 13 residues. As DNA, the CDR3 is TGCGCCAGCAGCTTGGAGGGGACCGGGGAGCTGTTTTTT. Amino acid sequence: CASSLEGTGELFF.

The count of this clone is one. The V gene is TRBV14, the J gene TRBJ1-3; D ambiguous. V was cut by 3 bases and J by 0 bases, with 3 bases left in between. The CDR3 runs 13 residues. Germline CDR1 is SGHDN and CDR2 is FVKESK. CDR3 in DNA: TGTGCCAGCAGCCAGGGCTCTGGAAACACCATATATTTT. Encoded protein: CASSQGSGNTIYF.

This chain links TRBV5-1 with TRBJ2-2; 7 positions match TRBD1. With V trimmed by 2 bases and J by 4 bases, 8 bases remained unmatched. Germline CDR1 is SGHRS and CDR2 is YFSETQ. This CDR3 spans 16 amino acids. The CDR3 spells CASSLRQGGATGELFF. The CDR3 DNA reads TGCGCCAGCAGCTTACGACAGGGTGGGGCCACCGGGGAGCTGTTTTTT.

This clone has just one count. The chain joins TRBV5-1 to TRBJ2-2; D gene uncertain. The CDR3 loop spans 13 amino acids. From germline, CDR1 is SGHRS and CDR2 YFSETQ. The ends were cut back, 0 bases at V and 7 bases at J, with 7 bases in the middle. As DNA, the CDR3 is TGCGCCAGCAGCTTGGGGGTAATCGGGGAGCTGTTTTTT. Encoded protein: CASSLGVIGELFF.

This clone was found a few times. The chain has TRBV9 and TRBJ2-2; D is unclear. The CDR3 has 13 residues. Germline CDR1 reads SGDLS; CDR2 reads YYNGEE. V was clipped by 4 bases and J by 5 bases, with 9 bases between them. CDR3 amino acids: CASSPAGTGELFF. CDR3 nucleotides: TGTGCCAGCAGCCCAGCCGGAACCGGGGAGCTGTTTTTT.

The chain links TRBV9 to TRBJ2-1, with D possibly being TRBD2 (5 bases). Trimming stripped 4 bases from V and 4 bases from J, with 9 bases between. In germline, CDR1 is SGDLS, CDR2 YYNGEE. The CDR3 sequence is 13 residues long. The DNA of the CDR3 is TGTGCCAGCAGCCCCGGGGTTTACAATGAGCAGTTCTTC. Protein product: CASSPGVYNEQFF.

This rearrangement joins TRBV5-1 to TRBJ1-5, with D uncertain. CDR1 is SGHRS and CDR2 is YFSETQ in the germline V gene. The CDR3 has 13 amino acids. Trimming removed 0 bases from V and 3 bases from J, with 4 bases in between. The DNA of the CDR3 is TGCGCCAGCAGCTTGGACGCCAATCAGCCCCAGCATTTT. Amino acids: CASSLDANQPQHF.

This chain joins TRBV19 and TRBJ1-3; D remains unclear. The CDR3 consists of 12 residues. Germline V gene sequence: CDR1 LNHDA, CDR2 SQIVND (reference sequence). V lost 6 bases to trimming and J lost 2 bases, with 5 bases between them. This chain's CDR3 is CASSYTGNTIYF. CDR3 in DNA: TGTGCCAGTAGCTACACTGGAAACACCATATATTTT.

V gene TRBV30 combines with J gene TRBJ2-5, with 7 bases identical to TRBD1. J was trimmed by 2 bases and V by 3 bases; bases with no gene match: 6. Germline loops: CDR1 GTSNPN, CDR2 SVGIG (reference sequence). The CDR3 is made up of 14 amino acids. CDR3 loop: CAWRGTADQETQYF. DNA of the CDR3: TGTGCCTGGAGGGGGACAGCTGATCAAGAGACCCAGTACTTC.

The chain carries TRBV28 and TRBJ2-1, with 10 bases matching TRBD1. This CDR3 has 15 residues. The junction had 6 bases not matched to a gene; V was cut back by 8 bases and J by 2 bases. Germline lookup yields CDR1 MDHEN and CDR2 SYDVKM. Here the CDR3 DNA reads TGTGCCAGCCGTAGGGGACAGGGGACCTACAATGAGCAGTTCTTC. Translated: CASRRGQGTYNEQFF.

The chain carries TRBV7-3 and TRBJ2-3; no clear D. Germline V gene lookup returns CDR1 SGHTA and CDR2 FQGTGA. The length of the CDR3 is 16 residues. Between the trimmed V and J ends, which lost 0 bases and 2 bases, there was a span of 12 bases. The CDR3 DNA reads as TGTGCCAGCAGCTTAACAGGGTTCCTAACCACAGATACGCAGTATTTT. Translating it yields CASSLTGFLTTDTQYF.

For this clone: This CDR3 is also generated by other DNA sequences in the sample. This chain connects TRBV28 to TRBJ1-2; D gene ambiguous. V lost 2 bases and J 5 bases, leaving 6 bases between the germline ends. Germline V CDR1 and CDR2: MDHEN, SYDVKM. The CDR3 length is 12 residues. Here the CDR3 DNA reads TGTGCCAGCAGTTTAGTGGGTTATGGCTACACCTTC. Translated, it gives CASSLVGYGYTF.

CDR3 loop: CASREGSRVFF. The CDR3 bases are TGTGCCAGCAGGGAGGGCAGTCGGGTGTTTTTT. The chain is built from TRBV28 and TRBJ1-4, with D unclear. This CDR3 is built from 11 residues. The germline V and J ends were trimmed by 6 bases and 15 bases, with 14 bases remaining between them. CDR1 is MDHEN and CDR2 is SYDVKM in the germline V gene.

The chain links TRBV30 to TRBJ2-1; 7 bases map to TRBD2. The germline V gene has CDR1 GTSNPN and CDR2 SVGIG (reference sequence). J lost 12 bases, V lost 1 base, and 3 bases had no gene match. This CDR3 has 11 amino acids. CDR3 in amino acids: CAWSGTRGQFF. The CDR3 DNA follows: TGTGCCTGGAGTGGGACTAGAGGGCAGTTCTTC. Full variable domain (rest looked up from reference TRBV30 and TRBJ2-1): SQTIHQWPATLVQPVGSPLSLECTVEGTSNPNLYWYRQAAGRGLQLLFYSVGIGQISSEVPQNLSASRPQDRQFILSSKKLLLSDSGFYLCAWSGTRGQFFGPGTRLTVL.

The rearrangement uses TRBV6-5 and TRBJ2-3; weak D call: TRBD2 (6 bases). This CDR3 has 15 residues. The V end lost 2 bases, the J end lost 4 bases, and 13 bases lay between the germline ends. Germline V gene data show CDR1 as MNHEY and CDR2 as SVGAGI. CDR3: CASSYDSGPSDTQYF. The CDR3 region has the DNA TGTGCCAGCAGTTACGATAGCGGACCCTCAGATACGCAGTATTTT.

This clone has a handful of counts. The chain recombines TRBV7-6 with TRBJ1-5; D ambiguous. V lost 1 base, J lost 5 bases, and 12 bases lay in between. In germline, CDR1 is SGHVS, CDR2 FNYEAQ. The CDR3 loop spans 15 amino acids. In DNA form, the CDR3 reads TGTGCCAGCAGCTTAGGGGCGGTCGGGGATCAGCCCCAGCATTTT. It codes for CASSLGAVGDQPQHF.

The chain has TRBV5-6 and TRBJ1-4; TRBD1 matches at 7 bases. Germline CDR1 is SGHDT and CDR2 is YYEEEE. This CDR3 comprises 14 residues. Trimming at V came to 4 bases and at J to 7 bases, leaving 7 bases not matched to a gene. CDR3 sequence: CASSPGTVPEKLFF. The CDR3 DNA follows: TGTGCCAGCAGCCCCGGGACAGTGCCTGAAAAACTGTTTTTT.

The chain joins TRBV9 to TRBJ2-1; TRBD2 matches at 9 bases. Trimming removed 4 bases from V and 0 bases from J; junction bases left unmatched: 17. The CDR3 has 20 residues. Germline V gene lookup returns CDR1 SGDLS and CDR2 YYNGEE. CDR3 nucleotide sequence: TGTGCCAGCAGCCCCCCGTTGATGCGGGGGGGCTTGATCTCCTACAATGAGCAGTTCTTC. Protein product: CASSPPLMRGGLISYNEQFF.

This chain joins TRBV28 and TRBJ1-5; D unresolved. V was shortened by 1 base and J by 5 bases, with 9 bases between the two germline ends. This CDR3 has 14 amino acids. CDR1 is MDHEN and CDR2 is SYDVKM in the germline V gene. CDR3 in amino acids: CASSLSPRHQPQHF. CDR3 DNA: TGTGCCAGCAGTTTATCCCCCCGACATCAGCCCCAGCATTTT. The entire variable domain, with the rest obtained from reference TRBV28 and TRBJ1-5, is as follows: DVKVTQSSRYLVKRTGEKVFLECVQDMDHENMFWYRQDPGLGLRLIYFSYDVKMKEKGDIPEGYSVSREKKERFSLILESASTNQTSMYLCASSLSPRHQPQHFGDGTRLSIL.

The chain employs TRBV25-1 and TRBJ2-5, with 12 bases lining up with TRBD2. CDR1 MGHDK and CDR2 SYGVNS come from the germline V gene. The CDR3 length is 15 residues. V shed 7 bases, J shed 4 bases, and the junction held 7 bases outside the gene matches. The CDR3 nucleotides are TGTGCCAGCAAGGCTAGCGGGAGGGCCGGAGAGACCCAGTACTTC. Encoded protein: CASKASGRAGETQYF.

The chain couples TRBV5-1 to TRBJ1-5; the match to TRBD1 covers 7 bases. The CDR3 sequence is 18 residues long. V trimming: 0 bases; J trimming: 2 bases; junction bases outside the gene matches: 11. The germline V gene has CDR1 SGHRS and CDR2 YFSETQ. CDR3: CASSLVPGGQWGNQPQHF. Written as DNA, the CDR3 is TGCGCCAGCAGCTTGGTGCCAGGGGGGCAATGGGGCAATCAGCCCCAGCATTTT.

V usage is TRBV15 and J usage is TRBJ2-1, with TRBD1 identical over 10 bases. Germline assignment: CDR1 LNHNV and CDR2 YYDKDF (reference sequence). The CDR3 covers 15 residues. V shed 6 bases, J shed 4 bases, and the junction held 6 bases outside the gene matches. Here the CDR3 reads CATSLDRGLYNEQFF. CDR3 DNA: TGTGCCACCAGTCTGGACAGGGGGTTATACAATGAGCAGTTCTTC.

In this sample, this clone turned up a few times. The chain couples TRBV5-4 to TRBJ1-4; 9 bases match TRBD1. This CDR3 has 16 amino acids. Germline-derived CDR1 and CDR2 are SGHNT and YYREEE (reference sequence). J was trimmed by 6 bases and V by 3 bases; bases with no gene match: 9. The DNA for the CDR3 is TGTGCCAGCAGCTCGGGACAGGGAAGAAGGGATGAAAAACTGTTTTTT. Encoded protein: CASSSGQGRRDEKLFF.